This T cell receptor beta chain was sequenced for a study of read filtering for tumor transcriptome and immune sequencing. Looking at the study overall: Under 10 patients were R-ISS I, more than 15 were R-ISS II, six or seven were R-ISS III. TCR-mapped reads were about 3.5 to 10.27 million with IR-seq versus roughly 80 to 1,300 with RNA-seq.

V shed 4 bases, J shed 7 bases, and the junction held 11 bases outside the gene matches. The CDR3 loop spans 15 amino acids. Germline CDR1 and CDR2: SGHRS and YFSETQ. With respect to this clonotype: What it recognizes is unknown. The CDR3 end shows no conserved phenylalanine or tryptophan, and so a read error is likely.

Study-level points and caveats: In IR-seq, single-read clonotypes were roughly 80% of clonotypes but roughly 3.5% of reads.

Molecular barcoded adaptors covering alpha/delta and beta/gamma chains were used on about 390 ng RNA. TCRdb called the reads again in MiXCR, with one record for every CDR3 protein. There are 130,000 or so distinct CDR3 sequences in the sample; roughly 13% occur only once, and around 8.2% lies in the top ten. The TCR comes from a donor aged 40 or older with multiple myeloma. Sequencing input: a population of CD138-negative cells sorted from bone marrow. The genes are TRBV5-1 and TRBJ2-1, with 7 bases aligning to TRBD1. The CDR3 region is CASSETGAGVNEQFL. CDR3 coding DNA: TGCGCCAGCAGCGAAACAGGGGCCGGGGTGAATGAGCAGTTCCTC.